This T cell receptor beta chain was documented in a study of T cell responses to AZD1222 COVID-19 vaccine. General study results and limits: Donors were largely white British and mainly female; clonal diversity was possibly underestimated. Repertoires were sampled only after the peak T cell response.

To note about this clone: Its antigen remains unknown.

Trimming at V came to 5 bases and at J to 7 bases, leaving 13 bases not matched to a gene. Germline lookup yields CDR1 SEHNR and CDR2 FQNEAQ (reference sequence). The length of the CDR3 is 16 residues. Here immunoSEQ multiplex PCR was the method, and the copy in TCRdb shows in-frame clones only, minus some. The sample shows roughly 160,000 clones, 90% of them seen only once. The chain recombines TRBV7-9 with TRBJ1-4; 7 bases map to TRBD1. The specimen was peripheral blood, collected on day 0 of AZD1222 vaccination. This clonotype was sampled from an adult in good health. The CDR3, as DNA: TGTGCCAGCAGCGGCCTGACAGGGCGCTTGGGTGAAAAACTGTTTTTT. This encodes CASSGLTGRLGEKLFF.